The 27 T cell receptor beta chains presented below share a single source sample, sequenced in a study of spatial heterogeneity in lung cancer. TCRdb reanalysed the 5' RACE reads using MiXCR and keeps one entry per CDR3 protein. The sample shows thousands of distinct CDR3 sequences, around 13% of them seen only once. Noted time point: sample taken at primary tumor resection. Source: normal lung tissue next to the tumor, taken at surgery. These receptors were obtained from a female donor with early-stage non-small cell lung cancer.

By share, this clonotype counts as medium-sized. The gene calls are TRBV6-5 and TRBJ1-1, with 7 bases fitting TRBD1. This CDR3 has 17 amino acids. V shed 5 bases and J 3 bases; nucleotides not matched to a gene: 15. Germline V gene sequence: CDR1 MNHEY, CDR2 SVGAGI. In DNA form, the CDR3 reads TGTGCCAGCAGTACAAGAAGACAGGGCCGGGGTGACACTGAAGCTTTCTTT. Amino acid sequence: CASSTRRQGRGDTEAFF.

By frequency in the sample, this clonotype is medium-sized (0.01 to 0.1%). The CDR3 nucleotides are TGTGCCAGCTCACCACAGCCATTAATAGCCAAAAACATTCAGTACTTC. The encoded protein is CASSPQPLIAKNIQYF. The J gene is TRBJ2-4, the V gene TRBV18; D is unresolved. The length of the CDR3 is 16 residues. Looked up from germline, CDR1 is KGHSH and CDR2 is LQKENI. Deletions cut 1 base from V and 0 bases from J, with 10 bases between.

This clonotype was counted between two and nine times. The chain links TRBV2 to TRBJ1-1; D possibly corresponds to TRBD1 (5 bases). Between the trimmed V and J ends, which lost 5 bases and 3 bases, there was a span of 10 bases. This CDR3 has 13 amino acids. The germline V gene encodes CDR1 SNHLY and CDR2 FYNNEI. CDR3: CASSRDGYTEAFF. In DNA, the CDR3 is TGTGCCAGCAGTCGGGACGGTTACACTGAAGCTTTCTTT.

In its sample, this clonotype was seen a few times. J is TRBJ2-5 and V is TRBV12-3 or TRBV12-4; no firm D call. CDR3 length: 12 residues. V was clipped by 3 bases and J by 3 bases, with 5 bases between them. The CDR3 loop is CASSFTEETQYF. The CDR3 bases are TGTGCCAGCAGTTTCACCGAAGAGACCCAGTACTTC.

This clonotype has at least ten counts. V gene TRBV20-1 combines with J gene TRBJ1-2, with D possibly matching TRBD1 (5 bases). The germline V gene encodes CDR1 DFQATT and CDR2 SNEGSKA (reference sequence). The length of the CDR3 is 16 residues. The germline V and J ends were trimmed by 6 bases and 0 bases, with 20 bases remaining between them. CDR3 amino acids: CSAPPGGQTANYGYTF. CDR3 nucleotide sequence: TGCAGTGCCCCACCCGGGGGTCAAACCGCTAACTATGGCTACACCTTC.

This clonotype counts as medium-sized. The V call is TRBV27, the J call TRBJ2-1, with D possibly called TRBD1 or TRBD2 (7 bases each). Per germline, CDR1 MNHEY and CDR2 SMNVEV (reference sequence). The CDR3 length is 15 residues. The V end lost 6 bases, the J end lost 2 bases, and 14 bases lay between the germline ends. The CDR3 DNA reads TGTGCCAGCAGGGAGGGAGGGGGCACCTACAATGAGCAGTTCTTC. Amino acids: CASREGGGTYNEQFF.

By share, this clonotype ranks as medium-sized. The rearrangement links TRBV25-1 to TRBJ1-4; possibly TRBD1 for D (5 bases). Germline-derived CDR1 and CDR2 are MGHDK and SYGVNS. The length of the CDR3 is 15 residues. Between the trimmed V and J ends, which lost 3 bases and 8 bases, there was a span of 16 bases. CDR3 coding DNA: TGTGCCAGCAGTGAGGCACAGGTTCATGGAGAAAAACTGTTTTTT. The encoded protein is CASSEAQVHGEKLFF. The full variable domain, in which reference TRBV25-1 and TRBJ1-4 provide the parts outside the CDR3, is EADIYQTPRYLVIGTGKKITLECSQTMGHDKMYWYQQDPGMELHLIHYSYGVNSTEKGDLSSESTVSRIRTEHFPLTLESARPSHTSQYLCASSEAQVHGEKLFFGSGTQLSVL.

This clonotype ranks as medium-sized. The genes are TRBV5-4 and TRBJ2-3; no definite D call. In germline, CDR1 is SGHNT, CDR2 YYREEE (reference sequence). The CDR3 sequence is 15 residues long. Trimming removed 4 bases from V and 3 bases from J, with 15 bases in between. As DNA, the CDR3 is TGTGCCAGCAGCCCAGGATTTGAAGGGACAGATACGCAGTATTTT. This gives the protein CASSPGFEGTDTQYF.

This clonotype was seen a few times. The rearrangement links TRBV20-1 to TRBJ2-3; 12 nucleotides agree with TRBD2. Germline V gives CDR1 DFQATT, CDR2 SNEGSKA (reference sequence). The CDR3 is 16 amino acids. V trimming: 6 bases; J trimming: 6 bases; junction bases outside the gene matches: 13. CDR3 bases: TGCAGTGCCGCAGAGACTAGCGGGGGTCGAGGGGATACGCAGTATTTT. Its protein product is CSAAETSGGRGDTQYF.

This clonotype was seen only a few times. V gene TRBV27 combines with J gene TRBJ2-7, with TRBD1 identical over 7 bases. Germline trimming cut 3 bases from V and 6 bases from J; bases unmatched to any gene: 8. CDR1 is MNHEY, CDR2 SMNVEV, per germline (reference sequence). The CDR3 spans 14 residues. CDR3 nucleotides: TGTGCCAGCAGTTTTAACCCGACAGGGACCGAGCAGTACTTC. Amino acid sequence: CASSFNPTGTEQYF.

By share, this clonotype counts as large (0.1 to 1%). CDR3: CASSLGGRRTLHF. CDR3 in DNA: TGTGCCAGCAGTTTGGGCGGGAGACGGACCCTCCACTTT. The rearrangement joins TRBV12-3 or TRBV12-4 to TRBJ1-6; D is unclear. V dropped 3 bases and J dropped 14 bases, with 14 bases sitting between them. The CDR3 is made up of 13 amino acids.

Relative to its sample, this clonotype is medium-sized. The CDR3 DNA is TGCGCCAGCAGCTCGGCAGGTTCTGGGAACACTGAAGCTTTCTTT. Encoded protein: CASSSAGSGNTEAFF. V and J are TRBV5-1 and TRBJ1-1; D is unresolved. Trimming took off 3 bases at V and 1 base at J, with 13 bases between the two ends. This CDR3 has 15 residues. Germline V gene sequence: CDR1 SGHRS, CDR2 YFSETQ.

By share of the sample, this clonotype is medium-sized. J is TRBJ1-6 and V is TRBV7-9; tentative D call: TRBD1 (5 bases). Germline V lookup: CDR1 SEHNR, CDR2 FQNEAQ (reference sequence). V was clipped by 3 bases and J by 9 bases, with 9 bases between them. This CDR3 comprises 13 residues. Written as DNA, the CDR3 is TGTGCCAGCAGCTTCAGGGATGGTTCACCCCTCCACTTT. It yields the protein CASSFRDGSPLHF.

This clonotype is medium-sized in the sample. CDR3 loop: CSVEDSRGAGELFF. In DNA, the CDR3 is TGCAGCGTTGAAGATTCTAGGGGGGCCGGGGAGCTGTTTTTT. The chain carries TRBV29-1 and TRBJ2-2; D assignment may be TRBD1 or TRBD2 (6 bases each). Trimming left V 0 bases short and J 6 bases short, with 11 bases between. This CDR3 has 14 residues. The germline V gene has CDR1 SQVTM and CDR2 ANQGSEA.

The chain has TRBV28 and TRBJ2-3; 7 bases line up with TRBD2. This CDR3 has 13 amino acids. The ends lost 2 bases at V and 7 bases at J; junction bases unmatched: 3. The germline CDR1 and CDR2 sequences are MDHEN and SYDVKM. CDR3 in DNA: TGTGCCAGCAGTTTAGCGGGAGAACATACGCAGTATTTT. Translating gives CASSLAGEHTQYF.

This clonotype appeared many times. The CDR3 reads CSATPNTEAFF. The CDR3 DNA reads TGCAGCGCAACTCCGAACACTGAAGCTTTCTTT. This chain uses TRBV29-1 with TRBJ1-1, with D unclear. V lost 7 bases to trimming and J lost 1 base, with 7 bases between them. This CDR3 has 11 residues. Per the germline V gene, CDR1 is SQVTM and CDR2 is ANQGSEA. Based on the CDR3 plus reference TRBV29-1 and TRBJ1-1, the full variable domain is SAVISQKPSRDICQRGTSLTIQCQVDSQVTMMFWYRQQPGQSLTLIATANQGSEATYESGFVIDKFPISRPNLTFSTLTVSNMSPEDSSIYLCSATPNTEAFFGQGTRLTVV.

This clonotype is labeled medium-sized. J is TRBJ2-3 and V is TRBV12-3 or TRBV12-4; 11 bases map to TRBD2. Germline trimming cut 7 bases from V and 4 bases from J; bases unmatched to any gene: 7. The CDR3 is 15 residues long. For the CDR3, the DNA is TGTGCCAGCACTTCAACTAGCGGGGGCCCAGATACGCAGTATTTT. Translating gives CASTSTSGGPDTQYF.

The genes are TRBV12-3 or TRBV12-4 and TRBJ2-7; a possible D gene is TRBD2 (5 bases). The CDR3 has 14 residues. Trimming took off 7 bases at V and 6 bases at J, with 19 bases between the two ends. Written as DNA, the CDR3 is TGTGCCAGCACCCTGGACTCAAACACCCTCGAGCAGTACTTC. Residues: CASTLDSNTLEQYF.

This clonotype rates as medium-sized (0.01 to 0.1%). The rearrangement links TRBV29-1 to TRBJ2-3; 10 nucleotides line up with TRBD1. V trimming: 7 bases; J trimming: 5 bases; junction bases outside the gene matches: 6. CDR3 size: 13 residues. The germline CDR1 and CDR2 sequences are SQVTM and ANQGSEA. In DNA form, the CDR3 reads TGCAGCGGAAGACAGGGGGCAAGAGATACGCAGTATTTT. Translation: CSGRQGARDTQYF.

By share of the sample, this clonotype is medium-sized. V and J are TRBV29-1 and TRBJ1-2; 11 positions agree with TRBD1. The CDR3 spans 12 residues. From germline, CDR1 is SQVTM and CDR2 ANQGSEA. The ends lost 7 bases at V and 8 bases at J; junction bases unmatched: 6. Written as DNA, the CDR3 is TGCAGCGCTGGACAGGGGGCAGAAGGCTACACCTTC. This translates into CSAGQGAEGYTF.

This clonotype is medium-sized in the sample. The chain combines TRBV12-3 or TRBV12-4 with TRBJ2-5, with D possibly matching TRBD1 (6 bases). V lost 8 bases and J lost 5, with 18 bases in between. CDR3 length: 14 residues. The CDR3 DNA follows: TGTGCCAGCGCCGTCTGGGGGCCCGGGGAGACCCAGTACTTC. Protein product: CASAVWGPGETQYF.

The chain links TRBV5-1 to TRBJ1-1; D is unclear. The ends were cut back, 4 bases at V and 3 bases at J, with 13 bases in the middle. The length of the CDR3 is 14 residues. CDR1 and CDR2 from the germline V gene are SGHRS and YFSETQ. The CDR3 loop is CASSQAGMHTEAFF. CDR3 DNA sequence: TGCGCCAGCAGCCAGGCTGGAATGCACACTGAAGCTTTCTTT.

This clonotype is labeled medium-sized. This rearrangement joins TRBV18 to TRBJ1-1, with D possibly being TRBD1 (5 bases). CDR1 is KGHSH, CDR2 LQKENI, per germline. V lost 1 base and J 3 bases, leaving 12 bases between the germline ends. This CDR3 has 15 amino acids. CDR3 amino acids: CASSPRQGLDTEAFF. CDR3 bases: TGTGCCAGCTCACCACGTCAGGGCCTTGACACTGAAGCTTTCTTT.

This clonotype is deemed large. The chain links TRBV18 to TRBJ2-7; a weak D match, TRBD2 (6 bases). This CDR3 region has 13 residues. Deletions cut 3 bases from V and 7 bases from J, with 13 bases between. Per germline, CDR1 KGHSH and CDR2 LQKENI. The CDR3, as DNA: TGTGCCAGCTCACCGCGGGGACTGGAGGAGCAGTACTTC. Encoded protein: CASSPRGLEEQYF.

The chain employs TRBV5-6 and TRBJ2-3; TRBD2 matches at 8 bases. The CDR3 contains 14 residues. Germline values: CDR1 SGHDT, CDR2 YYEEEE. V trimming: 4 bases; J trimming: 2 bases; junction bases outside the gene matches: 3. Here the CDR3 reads CASSGGGITDTQYF. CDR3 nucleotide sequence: TGTGCCAGCAGCGGCGGGGGGATCACAGATACGCAGTATTTT. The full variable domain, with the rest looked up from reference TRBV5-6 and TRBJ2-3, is DAGVTQSPTHLIKTRGQQVTLRCSPKSGHDTVSWYQQALGQGPQFIFQYYEEEERQRGNFPDRFSGHQFPNYSSELNVNALLLGDSALYLCASSGGGITDTQYFGPGTRLTVL.

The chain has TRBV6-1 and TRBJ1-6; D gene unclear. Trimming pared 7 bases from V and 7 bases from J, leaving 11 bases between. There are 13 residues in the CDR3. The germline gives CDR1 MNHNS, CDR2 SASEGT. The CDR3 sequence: CASTERKNSPLHF. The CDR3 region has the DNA TGTGCCAGCACTGAGCGGAAGAATTCACCCCTCCACTTT.

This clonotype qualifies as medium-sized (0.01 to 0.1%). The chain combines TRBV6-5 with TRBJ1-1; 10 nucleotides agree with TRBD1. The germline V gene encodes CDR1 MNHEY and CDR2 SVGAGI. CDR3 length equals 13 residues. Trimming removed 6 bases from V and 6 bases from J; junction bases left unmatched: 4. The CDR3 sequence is CASSIGQGAEAFF. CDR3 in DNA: TGTGCCAGCAGCATCGGACAGGGGGCTGAAGCTTTCTTT.